Presented here are 11 T cell receptor beta chains from one specimen sequenced in a study of T cell responses to AZD1222 COVID-19 vaccine. The assay was immunoSEQ multiplex PCR, and TCRdb's table has in-frame clones only and misses some. The repertoire includes approximately 96,000 clones, around 90% of them detected once, and under 14% sits in the top ten. Specimen: peripheral blood, collected 28 days after the second AZD1222 dose. These TCRs come from an adult who received the AZD1222 COVID-19 vaccine.

This sequence joins TRBV28 and TRBJ1-4; a weak D match, TRBD1 (5 bases). The CDR3 spans 12 residues. V lost 6 bases, J lost 10 bases, and 12 bases lay in between. The germline V gene encodes CDR1 MDHEN and CDR2 SYDVKM. The CDR3 is CASSSRGVKLFF. DNA for the CDR3: TGTGCCAGCAGCTCCCGAGGGGTAAAACTGTTTTTT.

This chain connects TRBV29-1 to TRBJ2-2; D gene unclear. Per the germline V gene, CDR1 is SQVTM and CDR2 is ANQGSEA. The V end was cut by 6 bases, the J end by 3 bases, with 14 bases between. The CDR3 has 14 residues. The CDR3 sequence is CSVIIGIHTGELFF. The CDR3 coding sequence is TGCAGCGTGATAATAGGAATACACACCGGGGAGCTGTTTTTT.

This sequence joins TRBV5-6 and TRBJ2-1, with unresolved D. The CDR3 covers 15 residues. CDR1 is SGHDT and CDR2 is YYEEEE in the germline V gene. Trimming removed 0 bases at V and 5 bases at J, with 12 bases between. Here the CDR3 reads CASSLGLKPDNEQFF. The DNA of the CDR3 is TGTGCCAGCAGCTTGGGACTTAAACCTGACAATGAGCAGTTCTTC.

This clone occurred a few times. For the CDR3, the DNA is TGTGCCAGCGGCTACAGGGGGCTGCAGCCCCAGCATTTT. It specifies CASGYRGLQPQHF. The V and J genes are TRBV28 and TRBJ1-5; 9 bases agree with TRBD1. V lost 8 bases to trimming and J lost 7 bases; unmatched junction nucleotides: 6. The CDR3 sequence is 13 residues long. Per germline, CDR1 MDHEN and CDR2 SYDVKM.

The chain recombines TRBV2 with TRBJ2-1, with D perhaps TRBD2 (6 bases). V lost 4 bases and J 6 bases, leaving 16 bases between the germline ends. The CDR3 is 15 amino acids. Germline lookup yields CDR1 SNHLY and CDR2 FYNNEI. This chain's CDR3 is CASSVGGDPGNEQFF. In DNA form, the CDR3 reads TGTGCCAGCAGTGTTGGCGGGGATCCGGGCAATGAGCAGTTCTTC.

The gene calls are TRBV30 and TRBJ2-4; perhaps TRBD1 as D (5 bases). The length of the CDR3 is 15 residues. V lost 1 base and J 0 bases, leaving 10 bases between the germline ends. Germline CDR1 GTSNPN, CDR2 SVGIG (reference sequence). The CDR3 nucleotides read TGTGCCTGGAGTGGAAAGGACATAGCCAAAAACATTCAGTACTTC. This gives the protein CAWSGKDIAKNIQYF. The complete variable domain, with remaining parts taken from reference TRBV30 and TRBJ2-4, reads SQTIHQWPATLVQPVGSPLSLECTVEGTSNPNLYWYRQAAGRGLQLLFYSVGIGQISSEVPQNLSASRPQDRQFILSSKKLLLSDSGFYLCAWSGKDIAKNIQYFGAGTRLSVL.

The chain links TRBV9 to TRBJ1-4; 10 bases align to TRBD1. Germline CDR1 and CDR2: SGDLS and YYNGEE. The CDR3 consists of 14 residues. J was trimmed by 8 bases and V by 4 bases; bases with no gene match: 5. CDR3 nucleotides: TGTGCCAGCAGCCCCCGGGACAGGGGAGAAAAACTGTTTTTT. Its translation: CASSPRDRGEKLFF.

V is TRBV5-1 and J is TRBJ2-5; no clear D gene. The CDR3 covers 16 residues. V dropped 0 bases and J dropped 1 base, with 13 bases sitting between them. Germline CDR1 and CDR2: SGHRS and YFSETQ. CDR3 coding DNA: TGCGCCAGCAGCTTGGTCGCTGGCTCCCCCCAAGAGACCCAGTACTTC. It codes for CASSLVAGSPQETQYF. The whole variable domain, remainder taken from reference TRBV5-1 and TRBJ2-5, is KAGVTQTPRYLIKTRGQQVTLSCSPISGHRSVSWYQQTPGQGLQFLFEYFSETQRNKGNFPGRFSGRQFSNSRSEMNVSTLELGDSALYLCASSLVAGSPQETQYFGPGTRLLVL.

This chain connects TRBV6-5 to TRBJ2-5, with D possibly called TRBD1 or TRBD2 (5 bases each). Trimming cost V 4 bases and J 7 bases, with 13 bases left between them. The CDR3 length is 13 residues. Germline loops: CDR1 MNHEY, CDR2 SVGAGI. The CDR3 reads CASSSPVGTTQYF. As DNA, the CDR3 is TGTGCCAGCAGTTCCCCCGTGGGGACGACCCAGTACTTC.

The chain is built from TRBV5-1 and TRBJ1-4; D gene ambiguous. V shed 4 bases and J shed 11 bases, with 18 bases lying between them. Per the germline V gene, CDR1 is SGHRS and CDR2 is YFSETQ. The CDR3 is made up of 14 amino acids. The CDR3 bases are TGCGCCAGCAGCCCCGTAGTTGAGGGCGAGAAACTGTTTTTT. This sequence encodes CASSPVVEGEKLFF.

This chain joins TRBV4-1 and TRBJ2-7; TRBD1 is a possible D gene (5 bases). The CDR3 is 15 amino acids. Germline V gene lookup returns CDR1 MGHRA and CDR2 YSYEKL. The V end lost 1 base, the J end lost 3 bases, and 13 bases lay between the germline ends. The CDR3 sequence is CASSQVRDRSYEQYF. The DNA of the CDR3 is TGCGCCAGCAGCCAAGTCCGCGACAGAAGCTACGAGCAGTACTTC.